These 2 T cell receptor beta chains were sequenced from one sample in a study of T cells expressing NK-cell markers. TCRdb processed the 5' RACE reads again and assigns one entry to each CDR3 protein, with no DNA. The sample totals around 380,000 distinct CDR3 sequences. The sequencing sample was made of blood T cells: a sorted CD56 or NKG2C T cell subset, CD4+ or CD8+ T cells, or bulk PBMC T cells (not recorded which). The source of these receptors is a woman aged 45-65 years in good health.

This chain's CDR3 is CASSTLSRVNTEAFF. The chain links TRBV27 to TRBJ1-1. This CDR3 is built from 15 residues. CDR1 and CDR2 from the germline V gene are MNHEY and SMNVEV (reference sequence).

The chain combines TRBV27 with TRBJ2-1; TCRdb designates TRBD2, a call that cannot be tested without DNA. Germline V gene sequence: CDR1 MNHEY, CDR2 SMNVEV (reference sequence). The CDR3 is made up of 16 amino acids. The CDR3 region is CASNTLADLYYNEQFF.